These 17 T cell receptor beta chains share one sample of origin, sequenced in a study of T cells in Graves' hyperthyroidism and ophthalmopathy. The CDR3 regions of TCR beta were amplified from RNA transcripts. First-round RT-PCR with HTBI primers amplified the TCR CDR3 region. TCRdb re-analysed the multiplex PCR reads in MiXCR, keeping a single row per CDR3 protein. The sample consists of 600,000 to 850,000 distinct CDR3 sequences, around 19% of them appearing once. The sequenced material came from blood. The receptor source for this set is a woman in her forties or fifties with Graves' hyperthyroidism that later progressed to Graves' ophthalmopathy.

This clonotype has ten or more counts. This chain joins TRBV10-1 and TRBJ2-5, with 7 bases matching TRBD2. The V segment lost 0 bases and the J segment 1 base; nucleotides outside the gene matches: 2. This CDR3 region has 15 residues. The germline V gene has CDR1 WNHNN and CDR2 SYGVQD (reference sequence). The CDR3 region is CASSESGGTQETQYF. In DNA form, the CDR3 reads TGCGCCAGCAGTGAGTCCGGGGGGACCCAAGAGACCCAGTACTTC.

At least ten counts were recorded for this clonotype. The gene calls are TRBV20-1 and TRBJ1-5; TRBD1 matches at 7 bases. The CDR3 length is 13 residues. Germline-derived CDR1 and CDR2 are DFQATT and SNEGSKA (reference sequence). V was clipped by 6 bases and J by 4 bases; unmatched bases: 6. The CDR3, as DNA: TGCAGTGCCCCCGGGACAGTTAATCAGCCCCAGCATTTT. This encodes CSAPGTVNQPQHF.

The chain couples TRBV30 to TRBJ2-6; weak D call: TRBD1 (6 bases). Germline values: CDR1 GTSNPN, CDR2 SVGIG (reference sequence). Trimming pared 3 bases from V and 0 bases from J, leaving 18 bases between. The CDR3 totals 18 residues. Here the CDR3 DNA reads TGTGCCTGGAGGGCCCGAAGGACAGAACACTCTGGGGCCAACGTCCTGACTTTC. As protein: CAWRARRTEHSGANVLTF.

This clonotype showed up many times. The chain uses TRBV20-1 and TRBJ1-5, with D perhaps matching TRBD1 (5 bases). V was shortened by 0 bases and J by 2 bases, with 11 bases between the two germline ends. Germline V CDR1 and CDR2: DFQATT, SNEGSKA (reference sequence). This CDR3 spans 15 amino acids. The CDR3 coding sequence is TGCAGTGCTAGAGACAGGGCCCATGGCAATCAGCCCCAGCATTTT. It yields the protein CSARDRAHGNQPQHF.

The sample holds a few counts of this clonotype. CDR3: CASSPPTSGRGYEQFF. CDR3 sequence (DNA): TGTGCCAGCTCCCCTCCTACTAGCGGGAGAGGGTATGAGCAGTTCTTC. The chain employs TRBV18 and TRBJ2-1; 11 bases match TRBD2. Germline V gives CDR1 KGHSH, CDR2 LQKENI. The CDR3 is made up of 16 amino acids. V trimming: 6 bases; J trimming: 8 bases; junction bases outside the gene matches: 12. Full variable domain (rest looked up from reference TRBV18 and TRBJ2-1): NAGVMQNPRHLVRRRGQEARLRCSPMKGHSHVYWYRQLPEEGLKFMVYLQKENIIDESGMPKERFSAEFPKEGPSILRIQQVVRGDSAAYFCASSPPTSGRGYEQFFGPGTRLTVL.

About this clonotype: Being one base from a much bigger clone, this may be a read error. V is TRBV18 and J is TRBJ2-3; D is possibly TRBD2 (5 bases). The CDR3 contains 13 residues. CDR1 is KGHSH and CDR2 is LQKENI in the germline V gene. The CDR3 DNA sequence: TGTGCCAGATCACCGCCGGGGAGCGATACGCAGTATTTT. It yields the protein CARSPPGSDTQYF.

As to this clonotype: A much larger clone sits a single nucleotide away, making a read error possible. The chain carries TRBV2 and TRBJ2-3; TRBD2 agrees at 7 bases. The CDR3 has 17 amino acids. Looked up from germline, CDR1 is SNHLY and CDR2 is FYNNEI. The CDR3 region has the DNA TGTACCAGCAGTGGGAGGGGAGCGGGGAGGTCAGGTGGTACGCAGTATTTT. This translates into CTSSGRGAGRSGGTQYF.

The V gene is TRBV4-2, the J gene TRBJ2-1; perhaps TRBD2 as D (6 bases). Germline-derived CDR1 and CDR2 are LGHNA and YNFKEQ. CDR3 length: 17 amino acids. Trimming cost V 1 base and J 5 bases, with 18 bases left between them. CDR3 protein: CASSQVGLGGENNEQFF. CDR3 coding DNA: TGTGCCAGCAGCCAAGTAGGGCTCGGCGGGGAGAACAATGAGCAGTTCTTC.

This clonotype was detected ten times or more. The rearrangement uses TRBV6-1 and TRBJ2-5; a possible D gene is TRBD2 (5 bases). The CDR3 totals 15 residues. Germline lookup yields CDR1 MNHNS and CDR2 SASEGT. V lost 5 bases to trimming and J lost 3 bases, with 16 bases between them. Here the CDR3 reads CASSPVAGSEETQYF. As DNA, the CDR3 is TGTGCCAGCAGTCCCGTGGCGGGCAGCGAAGAGACCCAGTACTTC.

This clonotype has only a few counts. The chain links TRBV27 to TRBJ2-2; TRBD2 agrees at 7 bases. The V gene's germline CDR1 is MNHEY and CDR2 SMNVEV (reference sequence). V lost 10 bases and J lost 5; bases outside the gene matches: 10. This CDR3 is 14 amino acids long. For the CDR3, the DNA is TGTGCCATCGGGCCGGGGCGGGGGACCGGGGAGCTGTTTTTT. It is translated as CAIGPGRGTGELFF.

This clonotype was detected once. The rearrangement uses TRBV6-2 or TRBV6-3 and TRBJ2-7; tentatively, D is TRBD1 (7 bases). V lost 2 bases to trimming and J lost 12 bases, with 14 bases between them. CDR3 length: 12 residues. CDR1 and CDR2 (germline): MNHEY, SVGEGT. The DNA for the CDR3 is TGTGCCAGCAGTTACGGAGGGGGCCAGCGGTACTTC. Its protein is CASSYGGGQRYF.

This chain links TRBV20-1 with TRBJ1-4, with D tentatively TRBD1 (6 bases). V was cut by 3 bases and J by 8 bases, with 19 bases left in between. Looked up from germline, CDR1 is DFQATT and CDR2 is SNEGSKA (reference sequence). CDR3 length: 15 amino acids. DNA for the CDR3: TGCAGTGCTAGGGGGTGGACAGTCGCTCAGGAAAAACTGTTTTTT. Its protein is CSARGWTVAQEKLFF.

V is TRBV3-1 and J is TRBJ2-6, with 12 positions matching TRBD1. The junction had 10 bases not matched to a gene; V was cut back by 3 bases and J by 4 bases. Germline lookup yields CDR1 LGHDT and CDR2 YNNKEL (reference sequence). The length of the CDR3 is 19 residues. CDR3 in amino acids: CASSHSRDRGRSGANVLTF. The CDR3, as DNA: TGTGCCAGCAGCCATTCCCGGGACAGGGGGCGGTCAGGGGCCAACGTCCTGACTTTC.

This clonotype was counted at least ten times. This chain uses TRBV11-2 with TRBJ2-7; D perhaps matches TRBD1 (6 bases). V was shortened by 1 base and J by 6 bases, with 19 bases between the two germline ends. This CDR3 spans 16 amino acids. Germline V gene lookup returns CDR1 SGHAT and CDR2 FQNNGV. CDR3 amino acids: CASSLGSGGLRGEQYF. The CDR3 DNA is TGTGCCAGCAGCTTAGGTTCTGGGGGCCTTCGTGGCGAGCAGTACTTC. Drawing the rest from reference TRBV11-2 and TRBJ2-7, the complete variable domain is EAGVAQSPRYKIIEKRQSVAFWCNPISGHATLYWYQQILGQGPKLLIQFQNNGVVDDSQLPKDRFSAERLKGVDSTLKIQPAKLEDSAVYLCASSLGSGGLRGEQYFGPGTRLTVT.

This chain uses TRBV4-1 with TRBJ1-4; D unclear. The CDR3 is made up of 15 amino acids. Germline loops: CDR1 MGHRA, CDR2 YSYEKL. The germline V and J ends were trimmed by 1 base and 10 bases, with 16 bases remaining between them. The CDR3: CASSQVMEPLGKLFF. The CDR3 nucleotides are TGCGCCAGCAGCCAAGTTATGGAGCCCCTCGGAAAACTGTTTTTT.

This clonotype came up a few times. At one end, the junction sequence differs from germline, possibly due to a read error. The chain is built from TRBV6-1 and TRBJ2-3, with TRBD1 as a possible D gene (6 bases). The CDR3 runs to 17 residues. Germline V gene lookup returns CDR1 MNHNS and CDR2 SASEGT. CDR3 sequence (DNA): TGTGCCAACAGTGAAATAGGAAGACAGGTTTGGACAGATACGCAGTATTTT. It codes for CANSEIGRQVWTDTQYF.

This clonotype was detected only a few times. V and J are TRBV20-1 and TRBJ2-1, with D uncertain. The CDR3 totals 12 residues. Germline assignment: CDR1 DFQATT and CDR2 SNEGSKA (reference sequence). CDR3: CSQGGFGNEQFF. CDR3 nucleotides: TGCAGCCAAGGTGGGTTTGGCAATGAGCAGTTCTTC.